This T cell receptor (beta chain) was retrieved from a study of shared clonotypes between healthy human individuals. This table comes from immunoSEQ multiplex PCR, and its TCRdb copy is limited to in-frame clones, with some not included. The sample holds 2 million to 3 million clones, around nine tenths seen once. The CDR3 covers 17 residues. The chain has TRBV21-1 and TRBJ1-5. TRBV21-1 corresponds to a pseudogene. The TCR sequence derives from a man between 18 and 29 years old in good health. The sequencing input was naive CD4+ T cells sorted from blood. Documented subset: CD45RA+ positively selected. The CDR3 nucleotides read TGTGCCAGCAGCAAAAGACTGCGAGGGCGGGGGAATCAGCCCCAGCATTTT. As protein: CASSKRLRGRGNQPQHF.